Presented here are 6 T cell receptor beta chains from one specimen sequenced in a study of blood T cell repertoires in COVID-19. Data came from immunoSEQ multiplex PCR; TCRdb stores just in-frame clones and leaves some out. The top ten clones hold around 8.2% of a sample with 140,000 to 150,000 clones, under 90% of them seen once. Source material: peripheral blood. The receptors originated from a human donor in a cohort sampled during active COVID-19.

This sequence joins TRBV28 and TRBJ2-2; 8 bases are shared with TRBD2. Trimming at V came to 6 bases and at J to 5 bases, leaving 14 bases not matched to a gene. The CDR3 totals 17 residues. In germline, CDR1 is MDHEN, CDR2 SYDVKM. The CDR3 spells CASRPPGTSSVTGELFF. In DNA, the CDR3 is TGTGCCAGCAGACCACCCGGGACTAGTTCTGTTACCGGGGAGCTGTTTTTT. The whole variable domain, filled in from reference TRBV28 and TRBJ2-2, reads DVKVTQSSRYLVKRTGEKVFLECVQDMDHENMFWYRQDPGLGLRLIYFSYDVKMKEKGDIPEGYSVSREKKERFSLILESASTNQTSMYLCASRPPGTSSVTGELFFGEGSRLTVL.

The chain is built from TRBV3-1 (or the pseudogene TRBV3-2) and TRBJ2-7; 10 bases agree with TRBD1. The CDR3 consists of 15 residues. After removal of 3 bases from V and 6 bases from J, the junction contained 8 bases not matched to a gene. Germline CDR1 LGHDT, CDR2 YNNKEL (reference sequence). Written as DNA, the CDR3 is TGTGCCAGCAGCCATCCTGGGACAGGGGATTTCGAGCAGTACTTC. Translation: CASSHPGTGDFEQYF.

The chain recombines TRBV3-1 (or the pseudogene TRBV3-2) with TRBJ1-6; 9 bases align to TRBD1. Trimming removed 8 bases from V and 8 bases from J; junction bases left unmatched: 7. CDR1 is LGHDT and CDR2 is YNNKEL in the germline V gene (reference sequence). The length of the CDR3 is 14 residues. This CDR3 reads CASGSGQGYSPLHF. The CDR3 bases are TGTGCCAGCGGGTCGGGACAGGGATATTCACCCCTCCACTTT.

The chain couples TRBV5-1 to TRBJ2-1; 7 bases agree with TRBD1. Germline V gene lookup returns CDR1 SGHRS and CDR2 YFSETQ. J was trimmed by 1 base and V by 2 bases; bases with no gene match: 3. The CDR3 runs to 15 residues. The CDR3 DNA reads TGCGCCAGCAGCTTTTCGGGACAGTCCTACAATGAGCAGTTCTTC. This encodes CASSFSGQSYNEQFF.

This rearrangement joins TRBV6-5 to TRBJ1-5, with D possibly being TRBD1 (5 bases). The CDR3 consists of 13 residues. Germline CDR1 MNHEY, CDR2 SVGAGI. V shed 5 bases and J shed 6 bases, with 11 bases lying between them. CDR3 coding DNA: TGTGCCAGCAGTCCCCAGGGATTTCAGCCCCAGCATTTT. Its protein product is CASSPQGFQPQHF.

The chain combines TRBV29-1 with TRBJ2-3, with 7 bases fitting TRBD1. The J segment lost 0 bases and the V segment lost 8 bases, leaving 8 bases of the junction unmatched. Germline V gene data show CDR1 as SQVTM and CDR2 as ANQGSEA. The CDR3 covers 14 residues. The CDR3 coding sequence is TGCAGCCCCCGACAGGGCGCTAGCACAGATACGCAGTATTTT. Its translation is CSPRQGASTDTQYF.